A selection of T cell receptor beta chains follows, all from one sample in a study of glioma-infiltrating T cells. TCRdb re-derived calls from the multiplex PCR reads in MiXCR, one entry per CDR3 protein. The data contain some 100,000 distinct CDR3 sequences, around a quarter of them singletons. Material: glioma tissue, nonneoplastic brain tissue, or PBMCs (not recorded which). These receptors all come from a human donor with low-grade glioma or glioblastoma, undergoing nonglioma brain surgery, or in good health (not recorded which). Both conserved end residues are part of each CDR3. Fields, in order: clone size, J gene, D gene, V gene, CDR3 protein, CDR3 DNA. D genes are given only for firm matches. The size of a clone is reported for some rows only, either as once, few or many, or as a class for expanded clones.

abundance: many
j_gene: TRBJ2-5
d_gene: TRBD1
v_gene: TRBV28
CDR3aa: CASSLVGTGGQETQYF
CDR3nt: TGTGCCAGCAGTCTCGTCGGGACAGGGGGCCAAGAGACCCAATACTTC

abundance: many
j_gene: TRBJ1-1
d_gene: .
v_gene: TRBV2
CDR3aa: CASSERRQSNTEAFF
CDR3nt: TGTGCCAGCAGTGAAAGAAGGCAGTCGAACACTGAAGCTTTCTTT

abundance: few
j_gene: TRBJ1-4
d_gene: .
v_gene: TRBV4-1
CDR3aa: CASSQEKTGLNEKLFF
CDR3nt: TGCGCCAGCAGCCAAGAAAAAACGGGACTTAATGAAAAACTGTTTTTT

abundance: many
j_gene: TRBJ2-1
d_gene: TRBD2
v_gene: TRBV20-1
CDR3aa: CSARGRGAGRAQNEQFF
CDR3nt: TGCAGTGCTAGAGGGAGAGGGGCCGGGAGGGCCCAGAATGAGCAGTTCTTC

abundance: .
j_gene: TRBJ2-2
d_gene: .
v_gene: TRBV12-3/TRBV12-4
CDR3aa: CASTPGGGTTGELFF
CDR3nt: TGTGCCAGCACCCCCGGTGGAGGGACCACCGGGGAGCTGTTTTTT

abundance: many
j_gene: TRBJ2-7
d_gene: .
v_gene: TRBV7-9
CDR3aa: CASSSPPGRVGSYEQYF
CDR3nt: TGTGCCAGCAGCTCCCCCCCGGGCAGGGTCGGCTCCTACGAGCAGTACTTC

abundance: many
j_gene: TRBJ2-2
d_gene: .
v_gene: TRBV3-1
CDR3aa: CASSWDFPNTGELFF
CDR3nt: TGTGCCAGCAGCTGGGACTTCCCAAACACCGGGGAGCTGTTTTTT

abundance: many
j_gene: TRBJ1-1
d_gene: TRBD1
v_gene: TRBV12-3/TRBV12-4
CDR3aa: CASSPPDRGRAFF
CDR3nt: TGTGCCAGCAGTCCCCCCGACAGGGGTCGGGCTTTCTTT

abundance: many
j_gene: TRBJ2-1
d_gene: TRBD2
v_gene: TRBV12-3/TRBV12-4
CDR3aa: CASSLRGSGLGNEQFF
CDR3nt: TGTGCCAGCAGTTTAAGAGGTAGCGGGCTTGGCAATGAGCAGTTCTTC

abundance: many
j_gene: TRBJ2-7
d_gene: TRBD1
v_gene: TRBV2
CDR3aa: CASSDRQGAYEQYF
CDR3nt: TGTGCCAGCAGTGATAGACAGGGGGCTTACGAGCAGTACTTC

abundance: .
j_gene: TRBJ2-5
d_gene: TRBD2
v_gene: TRBV6-6
CDR3aa: CASSPWGLAGVQETKYF
CDR3nt: TGTGCCAGCTCGCCCTGGGGACTAGCGGGGGTCCAAGAGACTAAGTACTTC

abundance: many
j_gene: TRBJ1-2
d_gene: .
v_gene: TRBV18
CDR3aa: CASSPDWTSNYGYTF
CDR3nt: TGTGCCAGCTCACCTGATTGGACGAGTAACTATGGCTACACCTTC

abundance: many
j_gene: TRBJ1-1
d_gene: TRBD1
v_gene: TRBV19
CDR3aa: CASRDRDREIEAFF
CDR3nt: TGTGCCAGTAGGGACCGGGACAGGGAGATTGAAGCTTTCTTT

abundance: many
j_gene: TRBJ1-1
d_gene: TRBD1
v_gene: TRBV6-2/TRBV6-3
CDR3aa: CASSFRGPGTEAFF
CDR3nt: TGTGCCAGCAGTTTCAGGGGGCCCGGCACTGAAGCTTTCTTT

abundance: many
j_gene: TRBJ2-3
d_gene: .
v_gene: TRBV7-2
CDR3aa: CASTPSGQGGADTQYF
CDR3nt: TGTGCCAGCACCCCTTCGGGCCAAGGAGGAGCAGATACGCAGTATTTT

abundance: many
j_gene: TRBJ1-5
d_gene: .
v_gene: TRBV28
CDR3aa: CASSPFKGEGGQPQHF
CDR3nt: TGTGCCAGCAGTCCCTTTAAGGGAGAAGGAGGTCAGCCCCAGCATTTT

abundance: once
j_gene: TRBJ1-2
d_gene: TRBD1
v_gene: TRBV7-9
CDR3aa: CASSLGDRAAYNYGYTF
CDR3nt: TGTGCCAGCAGCTTAGGGGACAGGGCGGCTTACAACTATGGCTACACCTTC

abundance: many
j_gene: TRBJ2-1
d_gene: .
v_gene: TRBV24-1
CDR3aa: CATSDPRTDYNEQFF
CDR3nt: TGTGCCACCAGTGATCCCCGTACAGACTACAATGAGCAGTTCTTC

abundance: many
j_gene: TRBJ1-1
d_gene: .
v_gene: TRBV11-2
CDR3aa: CASSLEINTEAFF
CDR3nt: TGTGCCAGCAGCTTAGAGATTAACACTGAAGCTTTCTTT

abundance: .
j_gene: TRBJ2-7
d_gene: TRBD2
v_gene: TRBV13
CDR3aa: CASGAGSYEQYF
CDR3nt: TGTGCCAGCGGAGCGGGGTCCTACGAGCAGTACTTC

abundance: .
j_gene: TRBJ2-7
d_gene: .
v_gene: TRBV20-1
CDR3aa: CSARVRENEQYF
CDR3nt: TGCAGTGCTAGAGTCAGAGAAAACGAGCAGTACTTC

abundance: many
j_gene: TRBJ2-7
d_gene: .
v_gene: TRBV4-2
CDR3aa: CASGSGGISYEQYF
CDR3nt: TGTGCCAGCGGGAGCGGAGGCATCTCCTACGAGCAGTACTTC

abundance: many
j_gene: TRBJ1-6
d_gene: .
v_gene: TRBV4-1
CDR3aa: CASSQARAGLNSPLHF
CDR3nt: TGCGCCAGCAGCCAAGCTAGGGCAGGTTTGAATTCACCCCTCCACTTT

abundance: many
j_gene: TRBJ2-7
d_gene: TRBD2
v_gene: TRBV4-2
CDR3aa: CASSELAGGSYEQYF
CDR3nt: TGTGCCAGCAGCGAACTAGCGGGAGGGTCCTACGAGCAGTACTTC

abundance: many
j_gene: TRBJ2-1
d_gene: TRBD2
v_gene: TRBV7-2
CDR3aa: CASSLGSGRASYNEQFF
CDR3nt: TGTGCCAGCAGCTTAGGTAGCGGGAGGGCCTCCTACAATGAGCAGTTCTTC